This paragraph reports one T cell receptor (beta chain). This entry is derived from a study of blood T cell repertoires in COVID-19. Germline CDR1 reads LNHNV; CDR2 reads YYDKDF (reference sequence). V shed 3 bases and J shed 9 bases, with 14 bases lying between them. This CDR3 contains 14 residues. Assay: immunoSEQ multiplex PCR; the TCRdb copy retains only in-frame clones and omits some. This sample has more than 250,000 clones, with about 85% found just once. This receptor was identified in a man aged 18 to 29 with active or convalescent COVID-19. The rearrangement uses TRBV15 and TRBJ2-2; no reliable D call. The source material was peripheral blood. CDR3 protein: CATSSGYRVRELFF. CDR3 DNA: TGTGCCACCAGCAGCGGTTACCGGGTCCGGGAGCTGTTTTTT.